This passage covers 13 T cell receptor beta chains from one sample sequenced in a study of blood T cell repertoires in COVID-19. Here immunoSEQ multiplex PCR was the method, and the copy in TCRdb shows in-frame clones only, minus some. The sample includes 100,000 to 150,000 clones, 88% seen only once; the top ten take almost 0.9%. Sequencing used peripheral blood. The receptors derive from a woman between 50 and 59 years old with active or convalescent COVID-19.

This chain's CDR3 is CASSFITQDYGYTF. As DNA, the CDR3 is TGCGCCAGCAGCTTTATTACTCAAGACTATGGCTACACCTTC. This chain links TRBV5-1 with TRBJ1-2; D is undetermined. The CDR3 runs to 14 residues. The ends were cut back, 2 bases at V and 3 bases at J, with 11 bases in the middle. Germline V gene lookup returns CDR1 SGHRS and CDR2 YFSETQ.

The V and J genes are TRBV6-5 and TRBJ2-7; TRBD2 aligns across 7 bases. The germline V gene has CDR1 MNHEY and CDR2 SVGAGI. V was clipped by 5 bases and J by 6 bases; unmatched bases: 7. The CDR3 loop spans 13 amino acids. The CDR3 DNA sequence: TGTGCCAGCAGTCCTCGACTAGCAGCCGAGCAGTACTTC. This sequence encodes CASSPRLAAEQYF.

V usage is TRBV24-1 and J usage is TRBJ2-2, with 8 bases fitting TRBD1. The V segment lost 2 bases and the J segment 3 bases; nucleotides outside the gene matches: 10. Germline V gene lookup returns CDR1 KGHDR and CDR2 SFDVKD. The CDR3 is 18 amino acids. The CDR3 sequence is CATSDSRTGRRDTGELFF. Here the CDR3 DNA reads TGTGCCACCAGTGATTCAAGGACAGGGCGGAGGGACACCGGGGAGCTGTTTTTT.

The chain uses TRBV10-3 and TRBJ2-5, with TRBD2 identical over 14 bases. The CDR3 is 17 amino acids. The V gene end was trimmed by 4 bases and the J gene end by 6 bases; junction bases not matched to a gene: 10. The germline CDR1 and CDR2 sequences are ENHRY and SYGVKD. CDR3: CAISGGLAGVGTQTQYF. The DNA for the CDR3 is TGTGCCATCAGTGGGGGACTAGCGGGAGTGGGTACGCAGACCCAGTACTTC.

This clone occurred once. This chain uses TRBV7-2 with TRBJ2-7; D is perhaps TRBD2 (6 bases). The CDR3 is made up of 16 amino acids. Germline V gene data show CDR1 as SGHTA and CDR2 as FQGNSA. Trimming cost V 1 base and J 0 bases, with 13 bases left between them. The CDR3 spells CASSLVGGPDSYEQYF. The CDR3 bases are TGTGCCAGCAGCTTAGTGGGGGGTCCTGACTCCTACGAGCAGTACTTC.

This clone was detected once. Here the CDR3 DNA reads TGTGCCAGCAGTTTATATGGACAGGGGGCGGGAGATACGCAGTATTTT. As protein: CASSLYGQGAGDTQYF. This rearrangement joins TRBV27 to TRBJ2-3; 11 nucleotides align to TRBD1. Germline CDR1 and CDR2: MNHEY and SMNVEV (reference sequence). This CDR3 region has 16 residues. The trim removed 1 base at V and 5 bases at J, leaving 5 bases unmatched.

The chain combines TRBV4-3 with TRBJ2-2; perhaps TRBD2 as D (7 bases). CDR1 is LGHNA, CDR2 YSLEER, per germline. V was pared by 0 bases and J by 5 bases, with 16 bases between. CDR3 length equals 17 residues. CDR3 sequence: CASSQDRGGGRTGELFF. In nucleotides, the CDR3 is TGCGCCAGCAGCCAAGATCGGGGAGGGGGTCGGACCGGGGAGCTGTTTTTT.

The rearrangement uses TRBV28 and TRBJ1-5; D is possibly TRBD1 (5 bases). CDR1 is MDHEN and CDR2 is SYDVKM in the germline V gene. Trimming took 2 bases from V and 1 from J, leaving 15 bases between them. The CDR3 sequence is 17 residues long. The CDR3: CASSLEIGGGSNQPQHF. The CDR3 DNA reads as TGTGCCAGCAGTTTAGAGATCGGCGGGGGAAGCAATCAGCCCCAGCATTTT.

The V gene is TRBV27, the J gene TRBJ2-1, with 8 bases identical to TRBD2. Germline assignment: CDR1 MNHEY and CDR2 SMNVEV (reference sequence). After removal of 4 bases from V and 7 bases from J, the junction contained 9 bases not matched to a gene. The CDR3 runs 15 residues. As DNA, the CDR3 is TGTGCCAGCAGTTCGCACAGCGGGAGTGGGAATGAGCAGTTCTTC. Its protein is CASSSHSGSGNEQFF.

The genes are TRBV7-9 and TRBJ2-1; TRBD1 aligns across 9 bases. With V trimmed by 5 bases and J by 6 bases, 5 bases remained unmatched. The CDR3 spans 14 residues. The V gene's germline CDR1 is SEHNR and CDR2 FQNEAQ (reference sequence). CDR3 DNA: TGTGCCAGCAGCCTAGGGACAGGGATCAATGAGCAGTTCTTC. As protein: CASSLGTGINEQFF.

V usage is TRBV7-2 and J usage is TRBJ2-5; 13 bases fit TRBD2. The CDR3 extends over 18 amino acids. Germline V lookup: CDR1 SGHTA, CDR2 FQGNSA. V gave up 0 bases and J gave up 1 base; unmatched junction bases: 5. CDR3 region: CASSLALAGGVLQETQYF. Here the CDR3 DNA reads TGTGCCAGCAGCTTAGCACTAGCGGGGGGGGTTCTCCAAGAGACCCAGTACTTC.

The chain joins TRBV15 to TRBJ1-5; D remains unclear. Trimming stripped 4 bases from V and 0 bases from J, with 10 bases between. CDR1 is LNHNV, CDR2 YYDKDF, per germline (reference sequence). The CDR3 spans 15 residues. The CDR3: CATSTAGSSNQPQHF. Here the CDR3 DNA reads TGTGCCACCAGCACAGCGGGCTCTAGCAATCAGCCCCAGCATTTT. The full variable domain, with the rest looked up from reference TRBV15 and TRBJ1-5, is DAMVIQNPRYQVTQFGKPVTLSCSQTLNHNVMYWYQQKSSQAPKLLFHYYDKDFNNEADTPDNFQSRRPNTSFCFLDIRSPGLGDTAMYLCATSTAGSSNQPQHFGDGTRLSIL.

J is TRBJ1-2 and V is TRBV15; 9 bases are a match to TRBD1. Losses at the gene ends were 5 bases for V and 8 bases for J; bases not matched to a gene: 6. This CDR3 spans 13 amino acids. Germline V lookup: CDR1 LNHNV, CDR2 YYDKDF (reference sequence). The CDR3 nucleotides are TGTGCCACCAGCCGGGACAGGGTCGGGGGCTACACCTTC. It codes for CATSRDRVGGYTF.